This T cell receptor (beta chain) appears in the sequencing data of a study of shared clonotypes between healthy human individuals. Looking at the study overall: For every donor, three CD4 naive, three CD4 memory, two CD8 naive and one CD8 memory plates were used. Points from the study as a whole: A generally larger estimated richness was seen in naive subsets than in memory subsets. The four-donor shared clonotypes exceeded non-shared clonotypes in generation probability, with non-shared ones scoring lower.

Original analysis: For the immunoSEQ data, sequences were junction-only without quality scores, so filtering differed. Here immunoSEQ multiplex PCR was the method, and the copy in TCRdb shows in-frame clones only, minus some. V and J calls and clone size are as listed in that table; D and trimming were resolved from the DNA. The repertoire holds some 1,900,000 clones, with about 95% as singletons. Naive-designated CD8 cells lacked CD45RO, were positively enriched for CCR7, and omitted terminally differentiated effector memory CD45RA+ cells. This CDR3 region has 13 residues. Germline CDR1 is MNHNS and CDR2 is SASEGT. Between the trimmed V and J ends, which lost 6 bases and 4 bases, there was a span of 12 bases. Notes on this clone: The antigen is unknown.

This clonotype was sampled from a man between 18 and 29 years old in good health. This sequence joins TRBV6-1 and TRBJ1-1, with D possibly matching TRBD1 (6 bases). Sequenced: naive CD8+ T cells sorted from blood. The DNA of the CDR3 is TGTGCCAGCAGGGGCCAGGGGTTCACTGAAGCTTTCTTT. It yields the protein CASRGQGFTEAFF.